These T cell receptor beta chains were read from a single sample in a study of T-cell memory formation after mild COVID-19. TCRdb redid the calling of the 5' RACE reads with MiXCR, one entry per CDR3 protein. This sample has under 650,000 distinct CDR3 sequences; more than 15% occur once, and the top ten carry approximately 12%. The sample taken for sequencing was PBMCs or a T cell subset sorted from them (not recorded which). The receptors here all came from an adult woman who had mild COVID-19 (a few samples of this study predate the infection). Cell type and time point are not known. Each CDR3 is given with its conserved first and last residue. D genes are given only for firm matches. For some rows the clone size is stated as once, few or many, or as a class when expanded; others skip it.

j_gene | d_gene | abundance | v_gene | CDR3aa | CDR3nt
TRBJ2-7 | TRBD1 | . | TRBV5-1 | CASSFGQGSEQYF | TGCGCCAGCAGCTTTGGACAGGGCAGCGAGCAGTACTTC
TRBJ2-7 | TRBD1 | few | TRBV7-8 | CASSLRTGGAEQYF | TGTGCCAGCAGCTTAAGAACAGGGGGCGCCGAGCAGTACTTC
TRBJ1-1 | . | . | TRBV7-3 | CASSLTGADNEAFF | TGTGCCAGCAGCTTAACCGGGGCAGATAATGAAGCTTTCTTT
TRBJ2-1 | . | . | TRBV10-3 | CAISLPYNEQFF | TGTGCCATCAGCTTACCCTACAATGAGCAGTTCTTC
TRBJ2-1 | TRBD2 | . | TRBV5-4 | CASSLELRGEFF | TGTGCCAGCAGCTTGGAACTACGGGGGGAGTTCTTC
TRBJ1-1 | . | . | TRBV11-2 | CASSPAGTAFEAFF | TGTGCCAGCAGCCCCGCCGGGACGGCCTTTGAAGCTTTCTTT
TRBJ1-1 | . | . | TRBV15 | CATSSGGQYRGNTEAFF | TGTGCCACCAGCAGCGGGGGGCAGTATAGAGGGAACACTGAAGCTTTCTTT
TRBJ2-3 | . | few | TRBV5-1 | CASSFVGESIDTDTQYF | TGCGCCAGCAGCTTTGTCGGGGAGTCGATTGACACAGATACGCAGTATTTT
TRBJ1-5 | . | . | TRBV3-1 | CASSQGGLVGGQPQHF | TGTGCCAGCAGCCAAGGAGGACTCGTGGGAGGTCAGCCCCAGCATTTT
TRBJ2-7 | . | few | TRBV4-3 | CASSYSSGWYEQYF | TGCGCCAGCAGCTACTCTAGTGGGTGGTACGAGCAGTACTTC
TRBJ2-7 | . | few | TRBV19 | CASSIKLRGLNEQYF | TGTGCCAGTAGTATAAAATTACGGGGGCTCAACGAGCAGTACTTC
TRBJ1-5 | . | . | TRBV6-5 | CASSYSRDQPQHF | TGTGCCAGCAGTTACTCCAGGGATCAGCCCCAGCATTTT
TRBJ2-5 | TRBD1 | . | TRBV20-1 | CSARGAGGVETQYF | TGCAGTGCTAGAGGGGCAGGGGGCGTAGAGACCCAGTACTTC
TRBJ2-5 | . | . | TRBV4-2 | CASSRTEGGETQYF | TGTGCCAGCAGCCGGACGGAGGGGGGGGAGACCCAGTACTTC
TRBJ2-4 | TRBD2 | . | TRBV7-2 | CASSRGTSKNIQYF | TGTGCCAGCAGCCGCGGGACTAGCAAAAACATTCAGTACTTC
TRBJ1-4 | . | few | TRBV15 | CATSRAQRRQAEQLFF | TGTGCCACCAGCAGAGCCCAACGCAGACAGGCCGAGCAACTGTTTTTT
TRBJ2-7 | . | few | TRBV24-1 | CATSGSLDEQYF | TGTGCCACCTCCGGGAGTCTTGACGAGCAGTACTTC
TRBJ2-1 | TRBD2 | few | TRBV12-3/TRBV12-4 | CASRRTSGDNEQFF | TGTGCCAGCAGACGGACTAGCGGAGACAATGAGCAGTTCTTC
TRBJ1-2 | . | few | TRBV4-3 | CASSQETVVGGEDGYTF | TGCGCCAGCAGCCAAGAAACAGTCGTCGGGGGCGAGGATGGCTACACCTTC
TRBJ2-1 | TRBD2 | few | TRBV24-1 | CATSDPGTSGGNEQFF | TGTGCCACCAGTGATCCCGGGACTAGCGGGGGCAATGAGCAGTTCTTC
TRBJ2-5 | . | few | TRBV15 | CATSRRQVQATQYF | TGTGCCACCAGCAGAAGACAGGTCCAAGCGACCCAGTACTTC
TRBJ2-6 | TRBD2 | few | TRBV7-8 | CASSPRGARSGANVLTF | TGTGCCAGCAGCCCGCGGGGGGCGCGTTCTGGGGCCAACGTCCTGACTTTC
TRBJ2-3 | TRBD1 | few | TRBV7-2 | CASSGQGSTDTQYF | TGTGCCAGCAGCGGACAGGGTAGCACAGATACGCAGTATTTT